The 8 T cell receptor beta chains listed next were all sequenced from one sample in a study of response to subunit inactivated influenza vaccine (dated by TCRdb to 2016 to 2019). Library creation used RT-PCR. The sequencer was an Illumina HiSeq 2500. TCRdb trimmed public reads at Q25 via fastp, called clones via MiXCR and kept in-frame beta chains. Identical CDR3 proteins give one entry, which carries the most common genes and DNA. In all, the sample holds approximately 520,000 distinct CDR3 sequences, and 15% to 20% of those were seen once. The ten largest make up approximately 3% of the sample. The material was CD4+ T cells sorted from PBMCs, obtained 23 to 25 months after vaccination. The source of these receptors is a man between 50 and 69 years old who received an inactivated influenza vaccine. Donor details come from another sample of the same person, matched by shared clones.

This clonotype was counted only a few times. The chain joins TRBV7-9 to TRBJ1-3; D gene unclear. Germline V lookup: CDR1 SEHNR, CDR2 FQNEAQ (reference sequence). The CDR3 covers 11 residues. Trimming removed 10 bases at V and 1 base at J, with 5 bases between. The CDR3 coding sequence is TGTGCCATTGCGTCTGGAAACACCATATATTTT. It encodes CAIASGNTIYF. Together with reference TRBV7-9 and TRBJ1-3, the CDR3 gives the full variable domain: DTGVSQNPRHKITKRGQNVTFRCDPISEHNRLYWYRQTLGQGPEFLTYFQNEAQLEKSRLLSDRFSAERPKGSFSTLEIQRTEQGDSAMYLCAIASGNTIYFGEGSWLTVV.

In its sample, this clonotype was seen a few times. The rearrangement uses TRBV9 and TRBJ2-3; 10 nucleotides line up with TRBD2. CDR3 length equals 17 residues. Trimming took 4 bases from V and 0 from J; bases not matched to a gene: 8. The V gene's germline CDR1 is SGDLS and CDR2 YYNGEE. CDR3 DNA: TGTGCCAGCAGCTCCCCGCCGACTAGCGGGAGCACAGATACGCAGTATTTT. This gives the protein CASSSPPTSGSTDTQYF.

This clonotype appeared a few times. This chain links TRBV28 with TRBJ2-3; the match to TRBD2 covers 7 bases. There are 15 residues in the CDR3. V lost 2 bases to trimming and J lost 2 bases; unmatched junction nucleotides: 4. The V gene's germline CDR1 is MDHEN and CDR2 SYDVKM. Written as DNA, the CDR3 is TGTGCCAGCAGTTTAGCGGGAGACCCCACAGATACGCAGTATTTT. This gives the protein CASSLAGDPTDTQYF.

DNA of the CDR3: TGTGCCAGCAGGGGGACAGGTCGATACTACGAGCAGTACTTC. Translated, it gives CASRGTGRYYEQYF. The chain employs TRBV6-1 and TRBJ2-7; 8 bases agree with TRBD1. The CDR3 contains 14 residues. Trimming took 6 bases from V and 3 from J; bases not matched to a gene: 7. Germline V gives CDR1 MNHNS, CDR2 SASEGT.

The CDR3, as DNA: TGTGCCAGCAGCCAACTATCCCGCGGCCGGGCGCATGAAGCTTTCTTT. Protein sequence: CASSQLSRGRAHEAFF. The rearrangement links TRBV3-1 to TRBJ1-1; D remains unclear. The CDR3 has 16 residues. Germline CDR1 is LGHDT and CDR2 is YNNKEL (reference sequence). With 2 bases removed from V and 7 bases from J, the gap between germline ends came to 20 bases.

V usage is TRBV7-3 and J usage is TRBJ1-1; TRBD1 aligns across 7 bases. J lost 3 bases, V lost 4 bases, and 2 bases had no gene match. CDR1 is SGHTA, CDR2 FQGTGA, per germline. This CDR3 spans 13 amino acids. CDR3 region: CASSSDRDTEAFF. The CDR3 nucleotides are TGTGCCAGCAGCTCTGACAGGGACACTGAAGCTTTCTTT.

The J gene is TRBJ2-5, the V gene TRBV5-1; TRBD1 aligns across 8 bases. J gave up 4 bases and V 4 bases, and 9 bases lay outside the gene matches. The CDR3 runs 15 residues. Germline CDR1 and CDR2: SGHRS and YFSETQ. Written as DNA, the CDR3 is TGCGCCAGCAGCCCAACCGGGACAGGTTTAGAGACCCAGTACTTC. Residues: CASSPTGTGLETQYF.

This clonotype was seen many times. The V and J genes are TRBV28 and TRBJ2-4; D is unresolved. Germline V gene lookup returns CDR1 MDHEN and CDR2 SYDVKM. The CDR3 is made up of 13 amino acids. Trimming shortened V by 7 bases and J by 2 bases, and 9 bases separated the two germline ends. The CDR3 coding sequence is TGTGCCAGCAACGGCGGAACCAAAAACATTCAGTACTTC. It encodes CASNGGTKNIQYF.